The sequence of this T cell receptor (beta chain) was determined in a study of T cell responses to AZD1222 COVID-19 vaccine. Repertoires were generated with immunoSEQ multiplex PCR, while TCRdb's copy carries only in-frame clones and drops some. The sample consists of over 100,000 clones, approximately 84% of them appearing once. The sequencing here drew on peripheral blood, taken on day 0 of AZD1222 vaccination. This clonotype originated in an adult in good health.

CDR3 region: CASSLGQGSGANVLTF. The CDR3 DNA follows: TGCGCCAGCAGCCTCGGACAGGGGAGCGGGGCCAACGTCCTGACTTTC. The chain has TRBV4-1 and TRBJ2-6; 9 bases map to TRBD1. The V segment lost 4 bases and the J segment 4 bases; nucleotides outside the gene matches: 5. The germline CDR1 and CDR2 sequences are MGHRA and YSYEKL. The CDR3 runs to 16 residues.